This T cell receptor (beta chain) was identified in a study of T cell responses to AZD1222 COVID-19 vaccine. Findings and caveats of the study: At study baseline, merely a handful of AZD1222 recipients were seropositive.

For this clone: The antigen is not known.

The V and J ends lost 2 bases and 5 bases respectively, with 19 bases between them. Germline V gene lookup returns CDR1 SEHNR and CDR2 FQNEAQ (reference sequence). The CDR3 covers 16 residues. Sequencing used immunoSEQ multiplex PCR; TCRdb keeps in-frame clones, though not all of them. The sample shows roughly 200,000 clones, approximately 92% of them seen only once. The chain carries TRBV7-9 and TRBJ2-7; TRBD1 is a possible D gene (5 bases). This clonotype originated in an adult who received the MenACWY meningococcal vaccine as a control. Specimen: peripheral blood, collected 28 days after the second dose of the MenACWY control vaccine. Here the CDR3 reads CASSLRFARAMDEQYF. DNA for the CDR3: TGTGCCAGCAGCTTACGGTTCGCCAGGGCAATGGACGAGCAGTACTTC.